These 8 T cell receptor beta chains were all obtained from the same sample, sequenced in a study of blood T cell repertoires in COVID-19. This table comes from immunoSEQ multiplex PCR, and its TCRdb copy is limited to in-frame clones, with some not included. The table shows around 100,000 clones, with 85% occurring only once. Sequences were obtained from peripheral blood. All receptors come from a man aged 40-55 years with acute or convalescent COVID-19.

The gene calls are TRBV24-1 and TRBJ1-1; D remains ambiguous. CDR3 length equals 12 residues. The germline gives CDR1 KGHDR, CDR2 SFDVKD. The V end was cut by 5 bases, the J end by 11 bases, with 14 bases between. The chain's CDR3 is CATSGVGFEAFF. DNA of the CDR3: TGTGCCACCAGTGGGGTCGGGTTTGAGGCTTTCTTT.

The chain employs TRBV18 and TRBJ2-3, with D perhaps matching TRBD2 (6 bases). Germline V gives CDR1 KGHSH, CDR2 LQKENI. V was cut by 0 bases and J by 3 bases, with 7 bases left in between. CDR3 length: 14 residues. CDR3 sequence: CASSPPRGTDTQYF. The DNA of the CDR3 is TGTGCCAGCTCACCACCGCGGGGAACAGATACGCAGTATTTT. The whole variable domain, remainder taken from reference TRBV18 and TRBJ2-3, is NAGVMQNPRHLVRRRGQEARLRCSPMKGHSHVYWYRQLPEEGLKFMVYLQKENIIDESGMPKERFSAEFPKEGPSILRIQQVVRGDSAAYFCASSPPRGTDTQYFGPGTRLTVL.

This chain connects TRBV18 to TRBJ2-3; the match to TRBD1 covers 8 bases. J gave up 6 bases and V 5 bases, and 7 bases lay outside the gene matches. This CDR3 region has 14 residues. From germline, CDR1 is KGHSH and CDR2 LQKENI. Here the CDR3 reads CASSLDRVEDTQYF. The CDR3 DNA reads TGTGCCAGCTCATTGGACAGGGTGGAGGATACGCAGTATTTT.

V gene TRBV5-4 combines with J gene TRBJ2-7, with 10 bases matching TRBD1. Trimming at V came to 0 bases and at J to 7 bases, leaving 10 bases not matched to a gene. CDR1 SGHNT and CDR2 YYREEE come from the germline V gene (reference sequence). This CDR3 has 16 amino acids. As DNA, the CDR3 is TGTGCCAGCAGCTTGGGGGCCGGGACAGGGGCCTGGGAGCAGTACTTC. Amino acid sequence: CASSLGAGTGAWEQYF.

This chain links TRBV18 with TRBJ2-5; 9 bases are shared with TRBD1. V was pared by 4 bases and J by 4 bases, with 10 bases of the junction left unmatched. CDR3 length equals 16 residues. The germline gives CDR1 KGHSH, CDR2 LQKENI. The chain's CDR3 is CASSQLPLGQGETQYF. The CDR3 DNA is TGTGCCAGCTCACAACTGCCTTTGGGACAGGGAGAGACCCAGTACTTC.

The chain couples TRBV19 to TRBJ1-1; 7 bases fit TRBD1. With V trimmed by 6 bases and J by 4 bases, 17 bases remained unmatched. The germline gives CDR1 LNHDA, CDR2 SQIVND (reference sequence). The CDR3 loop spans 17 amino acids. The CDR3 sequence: CASSPRGQGRKSTEAFF. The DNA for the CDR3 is TGTGCCAGTAGCCCGAGGGGGCAGGGAAGGAAGAGCACTGAAGCTTTCTTT. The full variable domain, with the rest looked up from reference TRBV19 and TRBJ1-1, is DGGITQSPKYLFRKEGQNVTLSCEQNLNHDAMYWYRQDPGQGLRLIYYSQIVNDFQKGDIAEGYSVSREKKESFPLTVTSAQKNPTAFYLCASSPRGQGRKSTEAFFGQGTRLTVV.

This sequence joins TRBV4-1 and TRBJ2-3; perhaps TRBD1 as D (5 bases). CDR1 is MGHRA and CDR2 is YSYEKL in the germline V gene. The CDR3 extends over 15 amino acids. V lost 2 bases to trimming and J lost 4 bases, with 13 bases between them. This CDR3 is CASSQTGWGPDTQYF. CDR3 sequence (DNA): TGCGCCAGCAGCCAAACAGGCTGGGGCCCAGATACGCAGTATTTT.

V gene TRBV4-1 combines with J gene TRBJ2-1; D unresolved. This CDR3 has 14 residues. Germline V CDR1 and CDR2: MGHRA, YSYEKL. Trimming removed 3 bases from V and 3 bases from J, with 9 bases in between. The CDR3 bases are TGCGCCAGCAGCCAGGGCTCTTACTACAATGAGCAGTTCTTC. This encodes CASSQGSYYNEQFF.